These 18 T cell receptor beta chains were sequenced from one sample in a study of patients and donors after allogeneic stem cell transplantation. TCRdb independently ran MiXCR on the RT-PCR reads; one entry per CDR3 protein. Of roughly 940,000 distinct CDR3 sequences detected, about 20% appear once; the ten largest clones hold 5.5% to 6.5%. Material for sequencing was blood, either unsorted or a sorted T cell fraction (not recorded which). The origin of the receptors is a human donor who was either an allogeneic HSCT recipient or a stem cell or donor lymphocyte infusion donor (not recorded which). It is not recorded whose cells these are; they may come from a transplant donor.

The rearrangement links TRBV4-3 to TRBJ2-3, with D possibly matching TRBD2 (6 bases). With 2 bases removed from V and 2 bases from J, the gap between germline ends came to 8 bases. The CDR3 runs to 14 residues. Germline CDR1 LGHNA, CDR2 YSLEER. CDR3 protein: CASSQRDFTDTQYF. CDR3 in DNA: TGCGCCAGCAGCCAACGGGACTTCACAGATACGCAGTATTTT.

This clonotype was recorded a few times. This chain links TRBV13 with TRBJ1-2, with 8 nucleotides matching TRBD1. CDR1 is PRHDT, CDR2 FYEKMQ, per germline (reference sequence). The CDR3 has 16 amino acids. Unmatched junction bases numbered 8, after V lost 5 bases and J lost 0 bases. The CDR3 DNA reads as TGTGCCAGCAGCCCTCCTCCGGGACAGGCTAACTATGGCTACACCTTC. Residues: CASSPPPGQANYGYTF. The full variable domain, in which reference TRBV13 and TRBJ1-2 provide the parts outside the CDR3, is AAGVIQSPRHLIKEKRETATLKCYPIPRHDTVYWYQQGPGQDPQFLISFYEKMQSDKGSIPDRFSAQQFSDYHSELNMSSLELGDSALYFCASSPPPGQANYGYTFGSGTRLTVV.

The chain joins TRBV9 to TRBJ2-3; D is possibly TRBD1 or TRBD2 (6 bases each). V was shortened by 0 bases and J by 0 bases, with 17 bases between the two germline ends. The CDR3 is made up of 18 amino acids. CDR1 and CDR2 (germline): SGDLS, YYNGEE. The chain's CDR3 is CASSVEGGGHLSTDTQYF. CDR3 DNA: TGTGCCAGCAGCGTAGAAGGAGGGGGGCACCTGAGCACAGATACGCAGTATTTT.

The chain has TRBV5-5 and TRBJ2-5; D may be TRBD1 (6 bases). The CDR3 extends over 13 amino acids. Germline V CDR1 and CDR2: SGHKS, YYEKEE (reference sequence). Trimming took off 2 bases at V and 8 bases at J, with 13 bases between the two ends. The CDR3 region is CASSFRQDQTQYF. CDR3 DNA: TGTGCCAGCAGCTTCAGACAGGATCAAACCCAGTACTTC. Variable domain in full (rest from reference TRBV5-5 and TRBJ2-5): DAGVTQSPTHLIKTRGQQVTLRCSPISGHKSVSWYQQVLGQGPQFIFQYYEKEERGRGNFPDRFSARQFPNYSSELNVNALLLGDSALYLCASSFRQDQTQYFGPGTRLLVL.

In this sample, this clonotype turned up a few times. This chain connects TRBV7-6 to TRBJ2-3; D is unresolved. V was cut by 5 bases and J by 4 bases, with 7 bases left in between. Per the germline V gene, CDR1 is SGHVS and CDR2 is FNYEAQ. The CDR3 is made up of 12 amino acids. The CDR3 coding sequence is TGTGCCAGCAGCGTGCACTCAGATACGCAGTATTTT. Protein sequence: CASSVHSDTQYF.

J is TRBJ2-7 and V is TRBV20-1; D gene unclear. In germline, CDR1 is DFQATT, CDR2 SNEGSKA (reference sequence). This CDR3 contains 14 residues. V was cut by 6 bases and J by 1 base, with 16 bases left in between. This CDR3 reads CSAQSWEGSYEQYF. The CDR3 coding sequence is TGCAGTGCCCAGAGCTGGGAAGGGTCCTACGAGCAGTACTTC.

V is TRBV7-2 and J is TRBJ1-4; D remains unclear. V was cut by 0 bases and J by 4 bases, with 9 bases left in between. This CDR3 spans 15 amino acids. The germline CDR1 and CDR2 sequences are SGHTA and FQGNSA. The CDR3 loop reads CASSLAGRYNEKLFF. The CDR3 nucleotides are TGTGCCAGCAGCTTAGCGGGCAGATATAATGAAAAACTGTTTTTT.

At least ten counts were recorded for this clonotype. The rearrangement links TRBV4-1 to TRBJ2-7; D possibly uses TRBD1 or TRBD2 (5 bases each). This CDR3 comprises 13 residues. Germline-derived CDR1 and CDR2 are MGHRA and YSYEKL. V was shortened by 1 base and J by 3 bases, with 7 bases between the two germline ends. CDR3 coding DNA: TGCGCCAGCAGCCAAGGTGGGGGCTACGAGCAGTACTTC. Encoded protein: CASSQGGGYEQYF.

This clonotype was counted many times. The V and J genes are TRBV20-1 and TRBJ2-7; 12 bases map to TRBD2. The V and J ends lost 3 bases and 6 bases, in that order; junction bases with no gene match: 6. CDR3 size: 14 residues. Germline CDR1 reads DFQATT; CDR2 reads SNEGSKA (reference sequence). The CDR3 is CSASHSTSGSEQYF. CDR3 sequence (DNA): TGCAGTGCTAGTCATTCGACTAGCGGGAGCGAGCAGTACTTC.

The chain recombines TRBV5-1 with TRBJ2-7; no clear D gene. Germline V gene data show CDR1 as SGHRS and CDR2 as YFSETQ. Trimming pared 7 bases from V and 2 bases from J, leaving 13 bases between. This CDR3 is built from 13 residues. The CDR3 DNA is TGCGCCAGCGCACAGAGACCAGCCTACGAGCAGTACTTC. Translating it yields CASAQRPAYEQYF. The full variable domain, in which reference TRBV5-1 and TRBJ2-7 provide the parts outside the CDR3, is KAGVTQTPRYLIKTRGQQVTLSCSPISGHRSVSWYQQTPGQGLQFLFEYFSETQRNKGNFPGRFSGRQFSNSRSEMNVSTLELGDSALYLCASAQRPAYEQYFGPGTRLTVT.

The CDR3 protein is CASSLVGRGRRIWGYTF. In nucleotides, the CDR3 is TGTGCCAGCAGTTTAGTAGGGAGAGGCCGTCGAATATGGGGCTACACCTTC. V is TRBV12-3 or TRBV12-4 and J is TRBJ1-2; no firm D call. V gave up 1 base and J gave up 8 bases, with 23 bases separating them. The CDR3 length is 17 residues.

The rearrangement joins TRBV6-1 to TRBJ1-5, with D unclear. CDR1 and CDR2 from the germline V gene are MNHNS and SASEGT. The CDR3 is made up of 12 amino acids. Between the trimmed V and J ends, which lost 8 bases and 4 bases, there was a span of 9 bases. This CDR3 is CASAGGNQPQHF. The CDR3 coding sequence is TGTGCCAGCGCCGGAGGGAATCAGCCCCAGCATTTT.

This clonotype has ten or more counts. This chain connects TRBV27 to TRBJ1-2; 12 bases line up with TRBD1. CDR1 and CDR2 from the germline V gene are MNHEY and SMNVEV (reference sequence). J lost 8 bases, V lost 6 bases, and 13 bases had no gene match. This CDR3 has 16 residues. The CDR3 DNA reads TGTGCCAGCAGAAAAACCGGGACAGGGGGCGCCGGCGGCTACACCTTC. Translating gives CASRKTGTGGAGGYTF.

This chain joins TRBV5-5 and TRBJ2-5; the D gene is possibly TRBD2 (5 bases). The V gene's germline CDR1 is SGHKS and CDR2 YYEKEE (reference sequence). This CDR3 comprises 13 residues. The V end lost 3 bases, the J end lost 2 bases, and 8 bases lay between the germline ends. As DNA, the CDR3 is TGTGCCAGCAGCTATGGGGAGCAAGAGACCCAGTACTTC. Its protein product is CASSYGEQETQYF.

This clonotype was seen only a few times. The chain carries TRBV6-5 and TRBJ1-2; 9 bases agree with TRBD1. Losses at the gene ends were 0 bases for V and 3 bases for J; bases not matched to a gene: 5. The CDR3 loop spans 16 amino acids. Germline V gene sequence: CDR1 MNHEY, CDR2 SVGAGI. CDR3 sequence reads: CASSYSAGTGYYGYTF. In DNA form, the CDR3 reads TGTGCCAGCAGTTACTCTGCGGGGACAGGGTACTATGGCTACACCTTC.

This clonotype was seen a handful of times. The V gene is TRBV6-4, the J gene TRBJ1-2, with D maybe TRBD1 (5 bases). Trimming pared 8 bases from V and 5 bases from J, leaving 24 bases between. This CDR3 spans 16 amino acids. Germline values: CDR1 MRHNA, CDR2 SNTAGT. CDR3 sequence reads: CASSHPRQGSDYGYTF. CDR3 DNA sequence: TGTGCCAGCTCTCACCCCCGCCAGGGTAGTGATTATGGCTACACCTTC.

The chain uses TRBV7-8 and TRBJ1-1; tentatively, D is TRBD1 (5 bases). Germline assignment: CDR1 SGHVS and CDR2 FQNEAQ. This CDR3 has 15 residues. Trimming removed 5 bases at V and 10 bases at J, with 23 bases between. The CDR3 nucleotides are TGTGCCAGCAGCGACCAGGTCACGTCGGGGCACGGAGCTTTCTTT. Its protein is CASSDQVTSGHGAFF.

V and J are TRBV29-1 and TRBJ2-7, with TRBD1 as a possible D gene (5 bases). The CDR3 covers 13 residues. Germline-derived CDR1 and CDR2 are SQVTM and ANQGSEA. Trimming shortened V by 4 bases and J by 5 bases, and 15 bases separated the two germline ends. CDR3 protein: CSVGTQGFDEQYF. The CDR3, as DNA: TGCAGCGTTGGGACCCAGGGTTTTGACGAGCAGTACTTC.